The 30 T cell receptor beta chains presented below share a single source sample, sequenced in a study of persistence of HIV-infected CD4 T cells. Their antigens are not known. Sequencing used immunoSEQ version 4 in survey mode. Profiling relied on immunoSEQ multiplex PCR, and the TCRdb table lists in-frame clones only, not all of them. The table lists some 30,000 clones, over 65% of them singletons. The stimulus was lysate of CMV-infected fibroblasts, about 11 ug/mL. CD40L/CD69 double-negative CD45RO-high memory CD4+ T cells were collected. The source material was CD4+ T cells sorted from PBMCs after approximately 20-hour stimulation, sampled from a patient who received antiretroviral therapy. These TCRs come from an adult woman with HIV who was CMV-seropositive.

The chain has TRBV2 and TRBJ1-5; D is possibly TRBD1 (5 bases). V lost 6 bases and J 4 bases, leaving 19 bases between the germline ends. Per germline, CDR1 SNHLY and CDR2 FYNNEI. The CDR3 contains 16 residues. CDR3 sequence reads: CASSLFGGWGNQPQHF. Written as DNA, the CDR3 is TGTGCCAGCAGCCTATTTGGGGGATGGGGAAATCAGCCCCAGCATTTT.

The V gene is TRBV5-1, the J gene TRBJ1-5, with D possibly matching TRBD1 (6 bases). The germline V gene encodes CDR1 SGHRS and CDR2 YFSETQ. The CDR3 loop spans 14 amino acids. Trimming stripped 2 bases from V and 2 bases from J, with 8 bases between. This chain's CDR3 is CASSLSGGNQPQHF. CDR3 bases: TGCGCCAGCAGCTTATCAGGGGGCAATCAGCCCCAGCATTTT.

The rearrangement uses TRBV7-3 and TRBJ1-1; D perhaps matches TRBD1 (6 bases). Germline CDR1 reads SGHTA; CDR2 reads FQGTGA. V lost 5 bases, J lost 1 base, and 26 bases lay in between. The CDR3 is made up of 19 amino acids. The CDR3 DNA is TGTGCCAGCAGCCCCTACTCCCTAGGGGGGCGCCGGGCGAACACTGAAGCTTTCTTT. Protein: CASSPYSLGGRRANTEAFF.

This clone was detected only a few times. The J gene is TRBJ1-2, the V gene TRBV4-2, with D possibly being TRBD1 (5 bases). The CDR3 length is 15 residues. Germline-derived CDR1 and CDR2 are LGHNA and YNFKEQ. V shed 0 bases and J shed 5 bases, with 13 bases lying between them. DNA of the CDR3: TGTGCCAGCAGCCAAGATCACTCATCAGGGTATGGCTACACCTTC. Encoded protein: CASSQDHSSGYGYTF.

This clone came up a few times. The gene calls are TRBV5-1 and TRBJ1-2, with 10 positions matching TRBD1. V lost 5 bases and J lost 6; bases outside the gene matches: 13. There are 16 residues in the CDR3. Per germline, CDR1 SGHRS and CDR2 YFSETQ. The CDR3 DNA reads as TGCGCCAGCAGTTCCCGGGACAGGGGTTTTTTCGATGGCTACACCTTC. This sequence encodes CASSSRDRGFFDGYTF.

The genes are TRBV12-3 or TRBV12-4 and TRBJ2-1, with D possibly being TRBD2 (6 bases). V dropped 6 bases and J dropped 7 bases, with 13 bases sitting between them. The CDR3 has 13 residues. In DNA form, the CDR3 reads TGTGCCAGCAGCCGCGGGGCATGGAATGAGCAGTTCTTC. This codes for CASSRGAWNEQFF.

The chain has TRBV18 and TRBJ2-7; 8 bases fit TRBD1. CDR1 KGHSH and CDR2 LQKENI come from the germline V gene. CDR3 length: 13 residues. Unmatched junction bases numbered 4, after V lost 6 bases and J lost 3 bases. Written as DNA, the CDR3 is TGTGCCAGCTCCCGGGACAGGAACTACGAGCAGTACTTC. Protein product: CASSRDRNYEQYF.

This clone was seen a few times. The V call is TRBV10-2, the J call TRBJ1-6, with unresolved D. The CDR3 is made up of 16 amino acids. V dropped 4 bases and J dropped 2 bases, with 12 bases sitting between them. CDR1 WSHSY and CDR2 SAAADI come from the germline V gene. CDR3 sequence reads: CASSAGGIAYNSPLHF. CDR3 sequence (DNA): TGCGCCAGCAGTGCGGGAGGGATCGCCTATAATTCACCCCTCCACTTT.

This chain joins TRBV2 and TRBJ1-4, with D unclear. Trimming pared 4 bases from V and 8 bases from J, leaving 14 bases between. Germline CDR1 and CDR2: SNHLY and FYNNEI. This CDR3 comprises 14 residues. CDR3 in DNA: TGTGCCAGCAGTGTTGGCGGGTTTGCGGAAAAACTGTTTTTT. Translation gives CASSVGGFAEKLFF.

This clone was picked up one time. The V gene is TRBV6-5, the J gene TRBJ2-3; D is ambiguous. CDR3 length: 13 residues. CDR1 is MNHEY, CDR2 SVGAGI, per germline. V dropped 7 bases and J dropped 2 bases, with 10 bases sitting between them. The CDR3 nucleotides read TGTGCCAGCACATACAGACACACAGATACGCAGTATTTT. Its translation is CASTYRHTDTQYF.

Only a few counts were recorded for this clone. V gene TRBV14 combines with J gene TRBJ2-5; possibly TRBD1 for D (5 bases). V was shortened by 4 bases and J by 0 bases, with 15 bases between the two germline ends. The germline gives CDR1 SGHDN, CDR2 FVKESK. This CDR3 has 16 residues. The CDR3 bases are TGTGCCAGCAGCCGGCAGGGCGCCGGGTACCAAGAGACCCAGTACTTC. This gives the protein CASSRQGAGYQETQYF.

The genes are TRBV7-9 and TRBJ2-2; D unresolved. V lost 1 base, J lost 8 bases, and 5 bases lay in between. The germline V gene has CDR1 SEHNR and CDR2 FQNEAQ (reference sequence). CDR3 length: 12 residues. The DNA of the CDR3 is TGTGCCAGCAGCTTAGAGGTTGGGGAGCTGTTTTTT. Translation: CASSLEVGELFF.

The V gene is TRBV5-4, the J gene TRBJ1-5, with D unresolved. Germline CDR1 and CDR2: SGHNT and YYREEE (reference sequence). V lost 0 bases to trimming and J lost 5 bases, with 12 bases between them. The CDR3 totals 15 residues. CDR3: CASSLGPMTDQPQHF. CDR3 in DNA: TGTGCCAGCAGCTTGGGCCCGATGACCGATCAGCCCCAGCATTTT.

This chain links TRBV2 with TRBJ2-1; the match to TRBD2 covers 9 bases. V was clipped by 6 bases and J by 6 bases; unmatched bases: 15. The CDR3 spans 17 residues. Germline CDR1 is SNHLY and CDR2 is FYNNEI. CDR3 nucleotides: TGTGCCAGCAGAACTTTAAAGCCGGGACTAGCTGGCAATGAGCAGTTCTTC. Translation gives CASRTLKPGLAGNEQFF.

The CDR3 bases are TGTGCCAGTTACAGGGTTAGCACTGAAGCTTTCTTT. Translating gives CASYRVSTEAFF. The genes are TRBV6-5 and TRBJ1-1; tentative D call: TRBD1 (6 bases). The CDR3 runs to 12 residues. CDR1 and CDR2 from the germline V gene are MNHEY and SVGAGI. Trimming took off 9 bases at V and 4 bases at J, with 12 bases between the two ends.

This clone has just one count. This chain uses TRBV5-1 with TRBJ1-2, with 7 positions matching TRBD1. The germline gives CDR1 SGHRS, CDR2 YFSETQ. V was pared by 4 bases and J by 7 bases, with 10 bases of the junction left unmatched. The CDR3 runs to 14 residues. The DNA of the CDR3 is TGCGCCAGCAGCCCCATTGACAGGGCCTCTGGCTACACCTTC. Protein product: CASSPIDRASGYTF.

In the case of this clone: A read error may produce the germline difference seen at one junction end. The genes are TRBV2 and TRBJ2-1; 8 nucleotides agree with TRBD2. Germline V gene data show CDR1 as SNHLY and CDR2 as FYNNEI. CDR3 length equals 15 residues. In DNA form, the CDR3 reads TGTGCCAGCAGTGATCGGGGACTAGGCTACGATGAGCAGTTCTTC. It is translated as CASSDRGLGYDEQFF.

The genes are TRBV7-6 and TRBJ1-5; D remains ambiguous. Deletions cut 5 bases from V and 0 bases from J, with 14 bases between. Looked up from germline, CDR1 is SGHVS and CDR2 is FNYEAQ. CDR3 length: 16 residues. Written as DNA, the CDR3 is TGTGCCAGCAGCCCTCTTGCCTTCAATAGCAATCAGCCCCAGCATTTT. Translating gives CASSPLAFNSNQPQHF.

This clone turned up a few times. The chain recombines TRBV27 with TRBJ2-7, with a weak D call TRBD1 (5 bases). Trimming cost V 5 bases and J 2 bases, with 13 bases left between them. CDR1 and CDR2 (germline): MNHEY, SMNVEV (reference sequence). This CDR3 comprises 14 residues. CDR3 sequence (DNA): TGTGCCAGCAGTCCTCAGACAGTGGCCTACGAGCAGTACTTC. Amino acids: CASSPQTVAYEQYF.

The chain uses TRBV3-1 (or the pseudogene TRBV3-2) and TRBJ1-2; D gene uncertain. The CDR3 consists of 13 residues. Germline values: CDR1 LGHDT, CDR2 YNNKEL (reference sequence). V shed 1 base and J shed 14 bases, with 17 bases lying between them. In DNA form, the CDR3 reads TGTGCCAGCAGCCAAGGCGATCAACTTACGAGGACCTTC. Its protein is CASSQGDQLTRTF.

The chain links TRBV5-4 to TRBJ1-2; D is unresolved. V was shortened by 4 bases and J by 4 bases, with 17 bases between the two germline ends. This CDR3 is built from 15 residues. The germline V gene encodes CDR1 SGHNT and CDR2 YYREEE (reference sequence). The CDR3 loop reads CASSTDGRNIYGYTF. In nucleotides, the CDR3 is TGTGCCAGCAGCACCGATGGACGGAACATCTATGGCTACACCTTC.

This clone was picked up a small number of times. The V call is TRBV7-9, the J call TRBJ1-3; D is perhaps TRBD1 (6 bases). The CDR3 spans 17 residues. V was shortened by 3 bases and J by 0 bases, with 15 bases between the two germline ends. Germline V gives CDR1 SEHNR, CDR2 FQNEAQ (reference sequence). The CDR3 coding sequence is TGTGCCAGCAGCTTCTTTATGGGACACAACTCTGGAAACACCATATATTTT. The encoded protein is CASSFFMGHNSGNTIYF.

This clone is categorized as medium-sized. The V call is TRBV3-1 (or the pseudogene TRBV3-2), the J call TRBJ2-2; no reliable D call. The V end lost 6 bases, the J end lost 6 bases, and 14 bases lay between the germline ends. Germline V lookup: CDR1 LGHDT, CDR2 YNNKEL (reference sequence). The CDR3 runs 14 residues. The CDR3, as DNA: TGTGCCAGCAGTCCCCCCGGGCGCCCCGGGGAGCTGTTTTTT. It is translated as CASSPPGRPGELFF.

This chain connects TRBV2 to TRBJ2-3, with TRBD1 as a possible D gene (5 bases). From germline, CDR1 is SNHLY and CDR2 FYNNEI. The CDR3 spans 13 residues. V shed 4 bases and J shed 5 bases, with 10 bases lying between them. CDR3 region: CASSGDSEDTQYF. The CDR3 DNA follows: TGTGCCAGCAGTGGCGACAGTGAAGATACGCAGTATTTT.

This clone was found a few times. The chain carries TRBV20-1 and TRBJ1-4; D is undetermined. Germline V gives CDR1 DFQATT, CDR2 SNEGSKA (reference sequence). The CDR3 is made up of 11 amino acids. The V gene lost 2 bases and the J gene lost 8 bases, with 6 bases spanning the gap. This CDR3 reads CSARFGEKLFF. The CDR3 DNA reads TGCAGTGCTAGATTTGGGGAAAAACTGTTTTTT.

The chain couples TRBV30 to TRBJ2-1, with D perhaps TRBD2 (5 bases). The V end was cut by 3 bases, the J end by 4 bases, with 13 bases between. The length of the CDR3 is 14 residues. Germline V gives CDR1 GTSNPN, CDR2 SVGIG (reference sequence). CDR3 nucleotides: TGTGCCTGGAGCGAGGGAATCGCTTACAATGAGCAGTTCTTC. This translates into CAWSEGIAYNEQFF.

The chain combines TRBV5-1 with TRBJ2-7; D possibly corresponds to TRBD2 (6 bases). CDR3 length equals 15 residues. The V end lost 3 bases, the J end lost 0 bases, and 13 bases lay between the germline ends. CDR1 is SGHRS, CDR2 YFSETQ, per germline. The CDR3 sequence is CASSSGAGSSYEQYF. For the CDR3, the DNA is TGCGCCAGCAGCTCCGGGGCGGGGAGCTCCTACGAGCAGTACTTC.

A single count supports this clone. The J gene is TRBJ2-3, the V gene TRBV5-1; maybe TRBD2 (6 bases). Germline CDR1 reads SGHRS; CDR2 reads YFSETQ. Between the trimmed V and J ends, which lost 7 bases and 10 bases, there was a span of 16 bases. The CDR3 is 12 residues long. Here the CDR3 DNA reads TGCGCCAGCCGCCTTGGGGGGTCCCCGCAGTATTTT. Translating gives CASRLGGSPQYF.

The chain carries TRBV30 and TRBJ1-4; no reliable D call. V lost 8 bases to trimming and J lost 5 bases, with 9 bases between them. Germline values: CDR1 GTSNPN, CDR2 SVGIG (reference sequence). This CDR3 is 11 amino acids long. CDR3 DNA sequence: TGTGCCACCTTCACCAATGAAAAACTGTTTTTT. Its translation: CATFTNEKLFF. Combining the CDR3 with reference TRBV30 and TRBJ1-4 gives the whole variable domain SQTIHQWPATLVQPVGSPLSLECTVEGTSNPNLYWYRQAAGRGLQLLFYSVGIGQISSEVPQNLSASRPQDRQFILSSKKLLLSDSGFYLCATFTNEKLFFGSGTQLSVL.

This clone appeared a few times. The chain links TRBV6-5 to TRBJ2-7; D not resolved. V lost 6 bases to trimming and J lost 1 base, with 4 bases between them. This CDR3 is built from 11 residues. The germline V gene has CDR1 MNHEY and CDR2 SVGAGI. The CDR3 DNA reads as TGTGCCAGCAGAGAGTCCTACGAGCAGTACTTC. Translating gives CASRESYEQYF.